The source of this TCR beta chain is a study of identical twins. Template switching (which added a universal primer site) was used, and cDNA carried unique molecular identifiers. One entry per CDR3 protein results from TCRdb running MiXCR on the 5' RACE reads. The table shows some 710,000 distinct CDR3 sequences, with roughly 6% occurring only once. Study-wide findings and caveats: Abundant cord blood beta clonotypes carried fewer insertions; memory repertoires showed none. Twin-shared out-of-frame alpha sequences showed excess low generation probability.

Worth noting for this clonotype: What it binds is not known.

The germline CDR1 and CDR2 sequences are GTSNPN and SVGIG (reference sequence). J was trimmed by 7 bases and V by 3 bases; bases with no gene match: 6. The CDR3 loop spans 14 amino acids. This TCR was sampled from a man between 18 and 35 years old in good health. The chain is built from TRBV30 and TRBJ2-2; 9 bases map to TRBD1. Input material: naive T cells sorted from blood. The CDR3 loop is CAWRNRGQNGELFF. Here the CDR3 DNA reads TGTGCCTGGAGAAACAGGGGGCAAAACGGGGAGCTGTTTTTT.